The rows below give T cell receptor beta chains drawn from one sample of a study of cytomegalovirus exposure and HLA in healthy donors. Clones were read by immunoSEQ multiplex PCR, and TCRdb kept only the in-frame ones, dropping some. The sample comprises around 140,000 clones, roughly 60% of which are singletons, and less than 3% rests with the top ten. Sequences were obtained from PBMCs. The source is a woman in her 40s in good health and CMV-seronegative. The CDR3 runs from the conserved cysteine through the conserved F or W. A D gene is named only where the DNA matches it firmly.

V gene	D gene	J gene	CDR3 protein
TRBV29-1	NA	TRBJ2-6	CSAQGGGKSGANVLTF
TRBV27	TRBD1	TRBJ1-2	CASTPLGTGNVYGYTF
TRBV28	NA	TRBJ1-1	CASSGDRTIMNTEAFF
TRBV5-1	TRBD1	TRBJ1-2	CASRTGGYGYTF
TRBV11-2	TRBD1	TRBJ1-2	CASSQRQGSSLYGYTF
TRBV15	NA	TRBJ2-4	CATRTRETKNIQYF
TRBV6-5	TRBD1	TRBJ2-7	CASSYGQGGSYEQYF
TRBV28	NA	TRBJ1-5	CASSYPTVRGNQPQHF
TRBV27	TRBD1	TRBJ2-6	CASSWTGSGANVLTF
TRBV6-6	TRBD2	TRBJ2-1	CASSGTSGVGEQFF
TRBV9	NA	TRBJ1-1	CASSVSPHTEAFF
TRBV28	TRBD1	TRBJ1-5	CASSFQRDRYNQPQHF
TRBV5-1	NA	TRBJ1-1	CASSLELFNTEAFF
TRBV4-2	NA	TRBJ2-5	CASSQEGGEETQYF
TRBV7-9	NA	TRBJ1-5	CASSQGGINQPQHF
TRBV5-1	NA	TRBJ1-3	CASSLRAARDTIYF
TRBV10-3	TRBD1	TRBJ2-7	CAISESGGQDYYEQYF
TRBV5-1	TRBD1	TRBJ1-1	CASSPGTDNTEAFF
TRBV27	TRBD1	TRBJ2-5	CASSLGGQGIEATQYF
TRBV15	TRBD1	TRBJ2-5	CATSSVGQGAETQYF
TRBV28	NA	TRBJ1-5	CASSLPQKGVFF
TRBV19	TRBD2	TRBJ2-1	CASLGLSGGLVDEQFF
TRBV5-1	NA	TRBJ1-2	CASSSIGDYGYTF